The 26 T cell receptor beta chains below were found in one sample sequenced in a study of CD8+ T cells in alopecia areata. Treatment noted: oral pan-JAK inhibitor, 5-10 mg twice daily. As the sequencing template, cDNA was produced by extracting RNA and reverse transcribing it. TCRdb keeps only in-frame clones here, not all; method: immunoSEQ multiplex PCR. The sample includes 95,000 to 100,000 clones, around 60% of them seen just once. Specimen: CD8+ T cells sorted from blood, collected at week 4, from a patient treated with tofacitinib. The receptors derive from a human donor with alopecia areata.

There are a few counts of this clone. The V and J genes are TRBV7-9 and TRBJ2-1, with TRBD2 matching 9 bases. Trimming took 5 bases from V and 1 from J; bases not matched to a gene: 3. Germline lookup yields CDR1 SEHNR and CDR2 FQNEAQ (reference sequence). The CDR3 length is 15 residues. The CDR3, as DNA: TGTGCCAGCAGCGAGACTAGCGGATCCTACAATGAGCAGTTCTTC. Protein product: CASSETSGSYNEQFF.

This chain links TRBV4-3 with TRBJ2-7, with 10 bases that match TRBD1. The CDR3 is 14 residues long. CDR1 and CDR2 (germline): LGHNA, YSLEER. The V segment lost 4 bases and the J segment 5 bases; nucleotides outside the gene matches: 5. CDR3 sequence: CASSPGTGAHEQYF. DNA of the CDR3: TGCGCCAGCAGCCCAGGGACAGGGGCCCACGAGCAGTACTTC.

The chain recombines TRBV4-3 with TRBJ2-5, with D possibly TRBD1 on 5 matching bases. Trimming cost V 0 bases and J 2 bases, with 10 bases left between them. This CDR3 comprises 15 residues. The germline V gene encodes CDR1 LGHNA and CDR2 YSLEER. For the CDR3, the DNA is TGCGCCAGCAGCCAAGACCCCAGGGAACAAGAGACCCAGTACTTC. Its protein product is CASSQDPREQETQYF.

V is TRBV5-1 and J is TRBJ2-4; D call uncertain. Germline V gives CDR1 SGHRS, CDR2 YFSETQ. V dropped 0 bases and J dropped 8 bases, with 9 bases sitting between them. The CDR3 sequence is 13 residues long. As DNA, the CDR3 is TGCGCCAGCAGCTTGGTCACCTTGGACATTCAGTACTTC. This gives the protein CASSLVTLDIQYF.

This clone occurred a few times. The rearrangement links TRBV29-1 to TRBJ1-2, with a weak D call TRBD1 (5 bases). Germline loops: CDR1 SQVTM, CDR2 ANQGSEA. CDR3 length equals 15 residues. V was clipped by 2 bases and J by 1 base, with 14 bases between them. CDR3 nucleotides: TGCAGCGTTGAAATCACGGGACGCCATAACTATGGCTACACCTTC. Amino acid sequence: CSVEITGRHNYGYTF.

The sample holds one count of this clone. The CDR3 is CAWRDRDRLRGQETQYF. The CDR3 DNA follows: TGTGCCTGGAGAGACCGCGACAGGCTCAGGGGCCAAGAGACCCAGTACTTC. This chain uses TRBV30 with TRBJ2-5, with D perhaps matching TRBD1 (6 bases). The length of the CDR3 is 17 residues. Germline CDR1 is GTSNPN and CDR2 is SVGIG (reference sequence). Between the trimmed V and J ends, which lost 3 bases and 1 base, there was a span of 21 bases.

The sample holds a few counts of this clone. This sequence joins TRBV30 and TRBJ1-5, with TRBD1 matching 8 bases. This CDR3 contains 15 residues. Germline V gene data show CDR1 as GTSNPN and CDR2 as SVGIG (reference sequence). Germline trimming cut 5 bases from V and 4 bases from J; bases unmatched to any gene: 10. CDR3 nucleotide sequence: TGTGCCTGGTCCTCCGGACAGGGTGGGAATCAGCCCCAGCATTTT. Its protein is CAWSSGQGGNQPQHF.

A few counts support this clone. The chain couples TRBV9 to TRBJ2-5; 12 bases fit TRBD2. This CDR3 has 16 residues. The germline CDR1 and CDR2 sequences are SGDLS and YYNGEE. The J segment lost 5 bases and the V segment lost 0 bases, leaving 5 bases of the junction unmatched. The CDR3 region has the DNA TGTGCCAGCAGCGTAGAACTAGCGGGAGGTCTGGAGACCCAGTACTTC. Encoded protein: CASSVELAGGLETQYF.

As concerns this clone: At the DNA level, this CDR3 is encoded by other sequences in the same sample as well. The chain recombines TRBV5-1 with TRBJ2-3; D remains ambiguous. The CDR3 runs to 13 residues. Germline V gene lookup returns CDR1 SGHRS and CDR2 YFSETQ. Deletions cut 0 bases from V and 4 bases from J, with 6 bases between. The CDR3, as DNA: TGCGCCAGCAGCTTGGTACCTGCAGATACGCAGTATTTT. Protein: CASSLVPADTQYF.

This chain links TRBV5-1 with TRBJ1-1; TRBD1 matches at 8 bases. The CDR3 is made up of 16 amino acids. Germline lookup yields CDR1 SGHRS and CDR2 YFSETQ. V dropped 4 bases and J dropped 0; count of bases not matched to a gene: 8. Here the CDR3 reads CASSPPRQGLNTEAFF. CDR3 nucleotide sequence: TGCGCCAGCAGCCCACCCAGACAGGGGTTGAACACTGAAGCTTTCTTT.

This clone was seen a handful of times. J is TRBJ2-1 and V is TRBV29-1; 7 nucleotides match TRBD1. Looked up from germline, CDR1 is SQVTM and CDR2 is ANQGSEA. V shed 1 base and J 0 bases; nucleotides not matched to a gene: 6. This CDR3 spans 16 amino acids. CDR3 DNA: TGCAGCGTTGAAGGGACAGGCGCCTTCTCCTACAATGAGCAGTTCTTC. This encodes CSVEGTGAFSYNEQFF.

The chain uses TRBV13 and TRBJ2-5; TRBD2 agrees at 8 bases. Germline V gene sequence: CDR1 PRHDT, CDR2 FYEKMQ (reference sequence). The CDR3 extends over 13 amino acids. V gave up 5 bases and J gave up 5 bases; unmatched junction bases: 4. DNA for the CDR3: TGTGCCAGCAGCCGGACTAGCCGGGAGACCCAGTACTTC. Translation: CASSRTSRETQYF.

This clone has only a few counts. The chain links TRBV27 to TRBJ1-2; 9 nucleotides align to TRBD1. The germline V gene has CDR1 MNHEY and CDR2 SMNVEV (reference sequence). Trimming at V came to 5 bases and at J to 8 bases, leaving 12 bases not matched to a gene. The length of the CDR3 is 15 residues. For the CDR3, the DNA is TGTGCCAGCAGTCGATCGACAGGGGGTAAGGGCGGCTACACCTTC. As protein: CASSRSTGGKGGYTF.

This sequence joins TRBV19 and TRBJ2-1; the match to TRBD2 covers 9 bases. The CDR3 runs to 14 residues. The trim removed 3 bases at V and 7 bases at J, leaving 4 bases unmatched. CDR1 is LNHDA, CDR2 SQIVND, per germline (reference sequence). CDR3 in DNA: TGTGCCAGTAGTATCCCTAGCGGGATAAATGAGCAGTTCTTC. It specifies CASSIPSGINEQFF.

The chain couples TRBV4-3 to TRBJ1-5; unclear D gene. The germline gives CDR1 LGHNA, CDR2 YSLEER. The CDR3 loop spans 15 amino acids. V dropped 0 bases and J dropped 6 bases, with 12 bases sitting between them. CDR3 DNA sequence: TGCGCCAGCAGCCAAGATCTTCGTCTTTCTCAGCCCCAGCATTTT. It translates to CASSQDLRLSQPQHF.

The chain recombines TRBV4-1 with TRBJ2-5; possible D gene TRBD2, 6 bases. The CDR3 sequence is 15 residues long. Germline-derived CDR1 and CDR2 are MGHRA and YSYEKL. V dropped 0 bases and J dropped 5 bases, with 13 bases sitting between them. The CDR3 spells CASSQDPGEMETQYF. The CDR3 DNA reads as TGCGCCAGCAGCCAAGATCCGGGAGAAATGGAGACCCAGTACTTC.

This sequence joins TRBV7-8 and TRBJ1-2, with D hard to call. The length of the CDR3 is 16 residues. Trimming removed 4 bases from V and 5 bases from J, with 20 bases in between. Germline CDR1 SGHVS, CDR2 FQNEAQ. Here the CDR3 DNA reads TGTGCCAGCAGCTCCCACTCAGGTCTAGGGATGTATGGCTACACCTTC. Translating it yields CASSSHSGLGMYGYTF.

The chain recombines TRBV7-8 with TRBJ2-2, with 9 bases lining up with TRBD2. J lost 6 bases, V lost 6 bases, and 11 bases had no gene match. This CDR3 region has 16 residues. Germline CDR1 is SGHVS and CDR2 is FQNEAQ. The CDR3 DNA reads as TGTGCCAGCAGTCCCAGCGGGGGGAGTATAGCCGGGGAGCTGTTTTTT. Its protein product is CASSPSGGSIAGELFF.

The chain links TRBV27 to TRBJ1-5, with TRBD1 as a possible D gene (6 bases). The CDR3 runs 14 residues. Trimming cost V 5 bases and J 6 bases, with 14 bases left between them. Germline loops: CDR1 MNHEY, CDR2 SMNVEV (reference sequence). This chain's CDR3 is CASSQAGASQPQHF. Written as DNA, the CDR3 is TGTGCCAGCAGTCAGGCAGGGGCCTCTCAGCCCCAGCATTTT.

The CDR3 loop is CASRPTGAGNQPQHF. CDR3 nucleotides: TGTGCCAGCAGGCCAACGGGCGCGGGCAATCAGCCCCAGCATTTT. This chain uses TRBV27 with TRBJ1-5, with D unclear. CDR1 is MNHEY and CDR2 is SMNVEV in the germline V gene (reference sequence). V lost 6 bases, J lost 2 bases, and 14 bases lay in between. This CDR3 has 15 residues.

DNA of the CDR3: TGTGCCAGCAGTGAATTCTCGGGACAGAGCTACGAGCAGTACTTC. Translating it yields CASSEFSGQSYEQYF. The genes are TRBV2 and TRBJ2-7; 7 bases match TRBD1. Germline values: CDR1 SNHLY, CDR2 FYNNEI. The CDR3 has 15 amino acids. Trimming cost V 2 bases and J 3 bases; bases outside gene matches: 7.

The chain employs TRBV6-5 and TRBJ2-7; D assignment may be TRBD1 or TRBD2 (5 bases each). V was pared by 5 bases and J by 7 bases, with 18 bases between. Germline assignment: CDR1 MNHEY and CDR2 SVGAGI. The CDR3 runs 14 residues. This chain's CDR3 is CASSRDGSGGEQYF. The CDR3 DNA follows: TGTGCCAGCAGTCGGGACGGCTCCGGTGGGGAGCAGTACTTC.

This chain links TRBV27 with TRBJ2-6, with D unresolved. Germline values: CDR1 MNHEY, CDR2 SMNVEV (reference sequence). CDR3 length equals 13 residues. The V end lost 6 bases, the J end lost 4 bases, and 7 bases lay between the germline ends. CDR3 bases: TGTGCCAGCAGAGTCATCGGGGCCAACGTCCTGACTTTC. It is translated as CASRVIGANVLTF.

This clone was recorded a few times. This chain joins TRBV29-1 and TRBJ1-2; TRBD1 matches 7 bases. CDR1 SQVTM and CDR2 ANQGSEA come from the germline V gene. The CDR3 extends over 12 amino acids. V lost 8 bases, J lost 5 bases, and 8 bases stayed unmatched. The CDR3 nucleotides read TGCAGCTCCAGGACAGGCCAATATGGCTACACCTTC. It is translated as CSSRTGQYGYTF. Using reference TRBV29-1 and TRBJ1-2 for the parts outside the CDR3, the full variable domain is SAVISQKPSRDICQRGTSLTIQCQVDSQVTMMFWYRQQPGQSLTLIATANQGSEATYESGFVIDKFPISRPNLTFSTLTVSNMSPEDSSIYLCSSRTGQYGYTFGSGTRLTVV.

The chain couples TRBV6-5 to TRBJ2-1; D is unresolved. Trimming left V 8 bases short and J 7 bases short, with 9 bases between. CDR1 and CDR2 from the germline V gene are MNHEY and SVGAGI. The CDR3 has 11 amino acids. In DNA, the CDR3 is TGTGCCAGCTGTGCTGGGAATGAGCAGTTCTTC. Translating it yields CASCAGNEQFF.

This clone was counted a few times. The rearrangement links TRBV4-3 to TRBJ2-3; no firm D call. The CDR3 is made up of 17 amino acids. Trimming pared 0 bases from V and 0 bases from J, leaving 13 bases between. Germline CDR1 reads LGHNA; CDR2 reads YSLEER. The CDR3 DNA reads TGCGCCAGCAGCCAAGATAGATGGCCGTCTAGCACAGATACGCAGTATTTT. This gives the protein CASSQDRWPSSTDTQYF.